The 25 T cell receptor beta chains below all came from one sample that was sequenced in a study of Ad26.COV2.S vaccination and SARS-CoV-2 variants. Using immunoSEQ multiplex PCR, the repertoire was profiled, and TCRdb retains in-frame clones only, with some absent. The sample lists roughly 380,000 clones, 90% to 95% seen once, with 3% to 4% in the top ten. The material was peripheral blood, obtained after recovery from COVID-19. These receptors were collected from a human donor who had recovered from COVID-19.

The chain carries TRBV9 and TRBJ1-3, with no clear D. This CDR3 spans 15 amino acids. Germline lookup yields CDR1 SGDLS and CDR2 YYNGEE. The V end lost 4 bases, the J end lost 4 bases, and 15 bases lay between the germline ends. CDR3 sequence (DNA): TGTGCCAGCAGCCCCGAGCCGGCGAGGGGAAACACCATATATTTT. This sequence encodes CASSPEPARGNTIYF.

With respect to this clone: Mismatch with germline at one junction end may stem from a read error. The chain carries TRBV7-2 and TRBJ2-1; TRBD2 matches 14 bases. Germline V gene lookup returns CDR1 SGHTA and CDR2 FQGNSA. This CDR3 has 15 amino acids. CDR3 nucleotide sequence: TGTGCCAGCAGCGCGGGACTAGCGGGGGCCCTAGACCGAATCTTC. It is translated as CASSAGLAGALDRIF.

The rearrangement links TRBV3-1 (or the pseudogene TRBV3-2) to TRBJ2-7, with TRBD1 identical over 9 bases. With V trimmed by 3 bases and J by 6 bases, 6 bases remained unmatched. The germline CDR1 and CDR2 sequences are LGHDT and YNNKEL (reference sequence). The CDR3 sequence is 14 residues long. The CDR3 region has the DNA TGTGCCAGCAGCCAGGGGACAGGGAGCGGCGAGCAGTACTTC. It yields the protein CASSQGTGSGEQYF.

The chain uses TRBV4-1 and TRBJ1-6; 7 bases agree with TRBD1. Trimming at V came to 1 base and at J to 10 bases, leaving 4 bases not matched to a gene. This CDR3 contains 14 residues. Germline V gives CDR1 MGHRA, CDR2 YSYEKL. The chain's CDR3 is CASSQGGGWSPLHF. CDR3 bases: TGCGCCAGCAGCCAAGGAGGGGGCTGGTCACCCCTCCACTTT.

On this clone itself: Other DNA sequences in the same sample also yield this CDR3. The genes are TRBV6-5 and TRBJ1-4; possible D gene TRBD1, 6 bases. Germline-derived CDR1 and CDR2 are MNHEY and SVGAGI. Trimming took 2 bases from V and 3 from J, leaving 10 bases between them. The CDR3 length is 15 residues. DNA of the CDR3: TGTGCCAGCAGTTACGGTGGGGGCTCTAATGAAAAACTGTTTTTT. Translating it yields CASSYGGGSNEKLFF.

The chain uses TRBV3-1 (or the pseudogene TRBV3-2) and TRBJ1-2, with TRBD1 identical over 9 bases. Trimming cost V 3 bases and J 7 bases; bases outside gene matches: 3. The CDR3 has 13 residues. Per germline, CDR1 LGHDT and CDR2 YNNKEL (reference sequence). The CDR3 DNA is TGTGCCAGCAGCCATGAGGGACAGGGTGGCTACACCTTC. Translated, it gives CASSHEGQGGYTF.

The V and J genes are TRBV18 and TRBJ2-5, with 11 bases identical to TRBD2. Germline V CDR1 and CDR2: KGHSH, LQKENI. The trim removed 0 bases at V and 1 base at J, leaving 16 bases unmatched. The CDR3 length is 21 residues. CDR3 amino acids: CASSPPGSTSGARGSQETQYF. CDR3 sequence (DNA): TGTGCCAGCTCACCACCCGGCTCGACTAGCGGGGCCAGGGGGAGCCAAGAGACCCAGTACTTC. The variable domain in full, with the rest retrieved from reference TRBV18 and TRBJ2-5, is NAGVMQNPRHLVRRRGQEARLRCSPMKGHSHVYWYRQLPEEGLKFMVYLQKENIIDESGMPKERFSAEFPKEGPSILRIQQVVRGDSAAYFCASSPPGSTSGARGSQETQYFGPGTRLLVL.

CDR3 DNA: TGTGCCAGCCAGCCCACAGATACGCAGTATTTT. The encoded protein is CASQPTDTQYF. The chain combines TRBV2 with TRBJ2-3; unclear D gene. Germline lookup yields CDR1 SNHLY and CDR2 FYNNEI. CDR3 length: 11 amino acids. The V end was cut by 8 bases, the J end by 2 bases, with 5 bases between. Full variable domain (missing parts from reference TRBV2 and TRBJ2-3): EPEVTQTPSHQVTQMGQEVILRCVPISNHLYFYWYRQILGQKVEFLVSFYNNEISEKSEIFDDQFSVERPDGSNFTLKIRSTKLEDSAMYFCASQPTDTQYFGPGTRLTVL.

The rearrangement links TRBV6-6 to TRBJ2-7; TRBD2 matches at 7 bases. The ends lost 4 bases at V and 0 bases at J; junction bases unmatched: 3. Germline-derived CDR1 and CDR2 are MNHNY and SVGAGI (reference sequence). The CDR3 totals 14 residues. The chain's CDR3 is CASSFGGDSYEQYF. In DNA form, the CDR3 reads TGTGCCAGCAGTTTTGGGGGGGACTCCTACGAGCAGTACTTC.

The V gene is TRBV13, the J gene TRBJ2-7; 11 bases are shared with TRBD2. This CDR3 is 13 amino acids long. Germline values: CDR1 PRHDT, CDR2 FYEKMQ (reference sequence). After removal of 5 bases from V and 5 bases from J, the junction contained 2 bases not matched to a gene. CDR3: CASSLAGGDEQYF. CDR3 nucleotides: TGTGCCAGCAGCCTAGCGGGGGGTGACGAGCAGTACTTC.

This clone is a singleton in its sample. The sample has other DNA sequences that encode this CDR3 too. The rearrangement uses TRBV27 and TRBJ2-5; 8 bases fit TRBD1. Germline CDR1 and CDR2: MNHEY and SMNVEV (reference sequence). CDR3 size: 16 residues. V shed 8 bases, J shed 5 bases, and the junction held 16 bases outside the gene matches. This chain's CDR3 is CASGVPGQGGLETQYF. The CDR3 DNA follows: TGTGCCAGCGGAGTACCCGGACAGGGTGGTTTGGAGACCCAGTACTTC.

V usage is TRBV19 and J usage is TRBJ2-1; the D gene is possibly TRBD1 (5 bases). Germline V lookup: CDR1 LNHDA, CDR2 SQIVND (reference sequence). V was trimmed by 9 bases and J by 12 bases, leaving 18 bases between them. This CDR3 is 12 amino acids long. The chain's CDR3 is CASTGPSFRQFF. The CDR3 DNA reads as TGTGCCAGCACAGGACCATCCTTTCGGCAGTTCTTC.

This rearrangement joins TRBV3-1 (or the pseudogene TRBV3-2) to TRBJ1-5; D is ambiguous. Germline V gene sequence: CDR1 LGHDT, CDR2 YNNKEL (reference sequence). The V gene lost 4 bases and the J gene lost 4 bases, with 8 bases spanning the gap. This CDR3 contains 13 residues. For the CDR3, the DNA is TGTGCCAGCAGCCCGACGGTGAATCAGCCCCAGCATTTT. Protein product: CASSPTVNQPQHF.

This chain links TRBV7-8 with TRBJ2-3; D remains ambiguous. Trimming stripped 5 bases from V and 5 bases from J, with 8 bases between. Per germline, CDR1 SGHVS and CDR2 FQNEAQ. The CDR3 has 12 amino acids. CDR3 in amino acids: CASSLSIDTQYF. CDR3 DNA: TGTGCCAGCAGCCTCTCGATAGATACGCAGTATTTT.

CDR3 amino acids: CASSVDSRSGGTEAFF. The CDR3 DNA sequence: TGTGCCAGCAGCGTAGACTCCAGATCTGGGGGAACTGAAGCTTTCTTT. The chain couples TRBV9 to TRBJ1-1; perhaps TRBD1 as D (5 bases). CDR3 size: 16 residues. Germline V CDR1 and CDR2: SGDLS, YYNGEE. V lost 0 bases, J lost 5 bases, and 17 bases lay in between.

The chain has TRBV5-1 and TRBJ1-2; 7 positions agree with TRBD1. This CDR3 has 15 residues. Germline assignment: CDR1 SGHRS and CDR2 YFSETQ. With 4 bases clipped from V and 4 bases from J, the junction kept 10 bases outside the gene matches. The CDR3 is CASSPQTGNRYGYTF. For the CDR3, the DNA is TGCGCCAGCAGCCCACAGACAGGGAACCGCTATGGCTACACCTTC.

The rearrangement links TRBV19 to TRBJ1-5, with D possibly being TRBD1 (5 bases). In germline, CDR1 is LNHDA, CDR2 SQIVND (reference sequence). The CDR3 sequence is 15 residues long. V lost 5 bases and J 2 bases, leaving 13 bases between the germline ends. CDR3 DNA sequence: TGTGCCAGTAGTGCGGGGATAGGGGGCAATCAGCCCCAGCATTTT. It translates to CASSAGIGGNQPQHF.

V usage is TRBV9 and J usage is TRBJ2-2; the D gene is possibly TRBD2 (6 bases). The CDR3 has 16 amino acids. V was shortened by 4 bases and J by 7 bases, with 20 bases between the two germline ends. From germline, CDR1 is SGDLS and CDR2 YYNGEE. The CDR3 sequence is CASSPQGQGLDGELFF. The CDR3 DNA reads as TGTGCCAGCAGCCCCCAAGGCCAGGGACTTGACGGGGAGCTGTTTTTT.

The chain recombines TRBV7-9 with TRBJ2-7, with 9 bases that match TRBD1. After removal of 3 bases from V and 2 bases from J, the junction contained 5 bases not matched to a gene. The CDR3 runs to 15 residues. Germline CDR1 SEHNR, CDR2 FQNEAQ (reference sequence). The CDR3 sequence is CASSFPGTGTYEQYF. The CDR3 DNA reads TGTGCCAGCAGCTTCCCCGGGACAGGGACCTACGAGCAGTACTTC.

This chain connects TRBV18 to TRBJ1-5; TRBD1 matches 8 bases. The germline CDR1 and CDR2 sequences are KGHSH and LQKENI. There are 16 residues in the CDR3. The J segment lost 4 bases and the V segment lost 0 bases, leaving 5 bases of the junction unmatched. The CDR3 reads CASSPPNRGGNQPQHF. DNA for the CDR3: TGTGCCAGCTCACCACCCAACAGGGGGGGTAATCAGCCCCAGCATTTT. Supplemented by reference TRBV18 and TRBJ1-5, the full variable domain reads NAGVMQNPRHLVRRRGQEARLRCSPMKGHSHVYWYRQLPEEGLKFMVYLQKENIIDESGMPKERFSAEFPKEGPSILRIQQVVRGDSAAYFCASSPPNRGGNQPQHFGDGTRLSIL.

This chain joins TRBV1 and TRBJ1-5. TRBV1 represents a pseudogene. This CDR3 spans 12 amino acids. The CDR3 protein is CTSSQVFGEEHF. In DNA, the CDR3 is TGCACCAGCAGCCAAGTCTTCGGTGAAGAACATTTT.

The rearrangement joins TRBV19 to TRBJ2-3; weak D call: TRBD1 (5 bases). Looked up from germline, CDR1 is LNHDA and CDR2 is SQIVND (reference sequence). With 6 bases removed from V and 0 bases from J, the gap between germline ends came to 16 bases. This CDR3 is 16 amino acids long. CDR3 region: CASRGPRRTSTDTQYF. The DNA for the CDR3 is TGTGCCAGTAGGGGGCCGAGGCGTACTAGCACAGATACGCAGTATTTT.

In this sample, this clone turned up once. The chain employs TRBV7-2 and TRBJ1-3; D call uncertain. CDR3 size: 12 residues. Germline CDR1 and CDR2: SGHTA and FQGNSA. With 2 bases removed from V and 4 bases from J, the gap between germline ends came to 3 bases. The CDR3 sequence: CASSLKGNTIYF. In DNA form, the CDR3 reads TGTGCCAGCAGCTTAAAAGGAAACACCATATATTTT.

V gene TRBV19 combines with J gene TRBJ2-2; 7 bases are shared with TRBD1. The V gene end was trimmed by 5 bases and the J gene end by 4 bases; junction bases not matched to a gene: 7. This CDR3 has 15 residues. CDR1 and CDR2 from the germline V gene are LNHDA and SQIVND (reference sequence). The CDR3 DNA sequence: TGTGCCAGTAGTCGACAGGGATGGGTCACCGGGGAGCTGTTTTTT. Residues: CASSRQGWVTGELFF.

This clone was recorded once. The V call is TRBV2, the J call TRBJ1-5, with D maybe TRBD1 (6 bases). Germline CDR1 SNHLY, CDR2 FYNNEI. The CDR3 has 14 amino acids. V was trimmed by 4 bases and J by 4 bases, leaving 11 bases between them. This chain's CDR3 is CASSATGRNQPQHF. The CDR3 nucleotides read TGTGCCAGCAGTGCGACAGGCCGAAATCAGCCCCAGCATTTT.